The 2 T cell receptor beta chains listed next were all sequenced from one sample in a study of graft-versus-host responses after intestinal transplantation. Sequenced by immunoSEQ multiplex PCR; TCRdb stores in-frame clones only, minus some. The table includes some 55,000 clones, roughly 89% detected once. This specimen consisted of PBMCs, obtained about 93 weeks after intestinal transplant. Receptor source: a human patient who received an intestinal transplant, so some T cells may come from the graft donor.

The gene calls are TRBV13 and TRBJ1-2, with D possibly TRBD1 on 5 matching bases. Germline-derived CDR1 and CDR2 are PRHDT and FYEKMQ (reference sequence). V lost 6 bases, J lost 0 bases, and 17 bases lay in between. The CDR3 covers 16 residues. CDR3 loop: CASSRKETATNYGYTF. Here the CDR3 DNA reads TGTGCCAGCAGTCGTAAGGAGACAGCGACTAACTATGGCTACACCTTC.

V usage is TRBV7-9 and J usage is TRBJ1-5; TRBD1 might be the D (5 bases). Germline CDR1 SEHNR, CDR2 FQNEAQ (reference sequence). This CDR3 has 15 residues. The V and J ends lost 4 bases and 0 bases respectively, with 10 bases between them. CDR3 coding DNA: TGTGCCAGCAGCTCGACAGATTATAGCAATCAGCCCCAGCATTTT. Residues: CASSSTDYSNQPQHF.